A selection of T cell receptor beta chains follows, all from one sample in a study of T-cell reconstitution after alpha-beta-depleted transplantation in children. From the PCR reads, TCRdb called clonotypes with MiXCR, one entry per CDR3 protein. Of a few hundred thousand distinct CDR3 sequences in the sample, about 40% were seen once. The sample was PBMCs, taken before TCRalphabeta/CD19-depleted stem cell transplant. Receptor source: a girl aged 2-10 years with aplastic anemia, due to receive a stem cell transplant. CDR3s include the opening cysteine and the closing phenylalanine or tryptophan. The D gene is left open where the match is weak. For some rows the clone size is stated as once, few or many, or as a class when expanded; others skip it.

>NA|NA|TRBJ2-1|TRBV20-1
TGCACACTAGCAGAGTACAATGAGCAGTTCTTC
CTLAEYNEQFF
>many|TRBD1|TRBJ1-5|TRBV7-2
TGTGCCAGCAGCCGACACCGGACAGGGGACGGTCAGCCCCAGCATTTT
CASSRHRTGDGQPQHF
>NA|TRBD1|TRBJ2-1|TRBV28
TGTGCCAGCAGTTTTTCGGACAGGGGGTACAATGAGCAGTTCTTC
CASSFSDRGYNEQFF
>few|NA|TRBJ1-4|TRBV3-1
TGTGCCAGCAGCCAACGCGGTGGAGGGCATGAAAAACTGTTTTTT
CASSQRGGGHEKLFF
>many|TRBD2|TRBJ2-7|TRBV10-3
TGTGCCATCACTAGCGGGAGGGCCAAGTACGAGCAGTACTTC
CAITSGRAKYEQYF
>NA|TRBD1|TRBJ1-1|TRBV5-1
TGCGCCAGCAGCCTTCGGACAGGGCGTGAAGCTTTCTTT
CASSLRTGREAFF
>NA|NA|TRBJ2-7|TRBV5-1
TGCGCCAGCAGCTTGGTGGATCCGGCGGGCGAGCAGTACTTC
CASSLVDPAGEQYF
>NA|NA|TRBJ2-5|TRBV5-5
TGTGCCAGCAGCTTGGGCTCACAACGTAACGGGTGGAGAGAGACCCAGTACTTC
CASSLGSQRNGWRETQYF
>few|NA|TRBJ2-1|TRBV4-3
TGCGCCAGCAGCCAAGGTTGGAGTTCCTCCTACAATGAGCAGTTCTTC
CASSQGWSSSYNEQFF
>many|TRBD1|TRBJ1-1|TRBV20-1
TGCAGTGCTCCAGGGGGGACTGAAGCTTTCTTT
CSAPGGTEAFF
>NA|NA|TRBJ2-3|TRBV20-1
TGCAGTGCTCCGAGCCTTAGCGGATTCACAGATACGCAGTATTTT
CSAPSLSGFTDTQYF
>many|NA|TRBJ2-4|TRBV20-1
TGCACTGGAAGGAGGGACAGCCTTAACATTCAGTACTTC
CTGRRDSLNIQYF
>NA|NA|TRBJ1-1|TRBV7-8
TGTGCCAGCAGATACCGGGACACCATGAACACTGAAGCTTTCTTT
CASRYRDTMNTEAFF
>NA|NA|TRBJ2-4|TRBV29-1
TGCAGCGTAGTAGCCAAAAACATTCAGTACTTC
CSVVAKNIQYF
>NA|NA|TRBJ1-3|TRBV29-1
TGCAGCGTTGAAGAAAGTCTCGTAGGGTTTGGAAACACCATATATTTT
CSVEESLVGFGNTIYF
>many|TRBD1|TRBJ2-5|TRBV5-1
TGCGCCAGCAGCTTGGCCGGGACAGATAAAGAGACCCAGTACTTC
CASSLAGTDKETQYF
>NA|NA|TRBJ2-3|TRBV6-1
TGTGCCAGCGGAGAGAACACAGATACGCAGTATTTT
CASGENTDTQYF
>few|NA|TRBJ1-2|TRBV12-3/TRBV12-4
TGTGCCAGCAGTTCCTATAATACTAACTATGGCTACACCTTC
CASSSYNTNYGYTF
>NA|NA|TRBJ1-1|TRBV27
TGTGCCAGCAGTCTCAGAGGGGGGGGGTTTGACACTGAAGCTTTCTTT
CASSLRGGGFDTEAFF
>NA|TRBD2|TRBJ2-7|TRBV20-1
TGCAGTGCTAGAGAGCCTAGCGGGAACTCCTACGAGCAGTACTTC
CSAREPSGNSYEQYF
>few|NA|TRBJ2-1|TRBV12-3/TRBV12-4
TGTGCCAGCAGCTCCGGGCCCGCCTCACACAATGAGCAGTTCTTC
CASSSGPASHNEQFF
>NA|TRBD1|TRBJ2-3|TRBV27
TGTGCCAGCAGTTTACGAGGTACTAGGGGGCGCTGGACAGATACGCAGTATTTT
CASSLRGTRGRWTDTQYF
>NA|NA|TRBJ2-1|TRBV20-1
TGCAGCGCTCTAGAGGGGTACAATGAGCAGTTCTTC
CSALEGYNEQFF
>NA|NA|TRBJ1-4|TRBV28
TGTGCCAGCAGTTTATCTGGCAACCCTACTGCAACTAATGAAAAACTGTTTTTT
CASSLSGNPTATNEKLFF
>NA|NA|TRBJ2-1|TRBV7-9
TGTGCCAGCAGCTTACCGCGACTAGAACCCTACAATGAGCAGTTCTTC
CASSLPRLEPYNEQFF
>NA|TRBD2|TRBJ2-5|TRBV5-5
TGTGCCAGCAGCCCGCGAAAGGGAGGGGAGACCCAGTACTTC
CASSPRKGGETQYF
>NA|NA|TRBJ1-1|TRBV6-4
TGTGCCAGCAGGAGCTTTACAACAGGGAACACTGAAGCTTTCTTT
CASRSFTTGNTEAFF
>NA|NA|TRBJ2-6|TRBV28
TGTGCCAGCAGTTCCTTGGCTCTACTCGCTGGGGCCAACGTCCTGACTTTC
CASSSLALLAGANVLTF
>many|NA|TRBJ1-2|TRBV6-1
TGTGCCAGCAGCCTCAGGGGATACGGCTACACCTTC
CASSLRGYGYTF
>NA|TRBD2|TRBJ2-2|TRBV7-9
TGTGCCAGCACCCAAGCGGGACGGGAAACCGGGGAGCTGTTTTTT
CASTQAGRETGELFF
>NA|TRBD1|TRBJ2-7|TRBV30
TGTGCCGGTTCTGACAGGGGCTACGAGCAGTACTTC
CAGSDRGYEQYF
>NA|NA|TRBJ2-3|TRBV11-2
TGTGCCAGCAGCTTAGATTTTACGGGATCTAGCACAGATACGCAGTATTTT
CASSLDFTGSSTDTQYF
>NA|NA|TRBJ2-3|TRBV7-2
TGTGCCAGCAGACCGAATTGGCGGCAGTCCCCAGATACGCAGTATTTT
CASRPNWRQSPDTQYF
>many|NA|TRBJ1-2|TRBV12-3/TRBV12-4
TGTGCCAGCAGTCCCTCCGGGACCAATACGGGCTACACCTTC
CASSPSGTNTGYTF
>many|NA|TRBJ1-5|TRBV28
TGTGCCAGCAGACGGGGGCCGGGGCGCAATCAGCCCCAGCATTTT
CASRRGPGRNQPQHF
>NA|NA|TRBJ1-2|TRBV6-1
TGTGCCAGCAGTAACGGAGCTTATGGCTACACCTTC
CASSNGAYGYTF
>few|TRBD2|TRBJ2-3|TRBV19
TGTGCCAGCCTAATGGGGGGGAGAACAGATACGCAGTATTTT
CASLMGGRTDTQYF
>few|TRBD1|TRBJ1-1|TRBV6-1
TGTGCCAGCAGCGACCCTCGGCAGGGGGCTGGGGAAGCTTTCTTT
CASSDPRQGAGEAFF
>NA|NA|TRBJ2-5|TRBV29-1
TGCAGCGGATACAGGTACCAAGAGACCCAGTACTTC
CSGYRYQETQYF
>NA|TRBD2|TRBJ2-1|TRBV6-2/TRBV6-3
TGTGCCAGCAGTTCCGGCCAGGGACTAGCCTCGTACAATGAGCAGTTCTTC
CASSSGQGLASYNEQFF
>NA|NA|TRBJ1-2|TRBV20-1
TGCAGTGCTAGTTCGCCGGCTTCGTACTATGGCTACACCTTC
CSASSPASYYGYTF
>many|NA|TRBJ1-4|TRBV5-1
TGCGCCAGCAGCTTGGAGGTTAATGAAAAACTGTTTTTT
CASSLEVNEKLFF
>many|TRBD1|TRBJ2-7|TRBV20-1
TGCAGTGCTAGACCCGTCGGGACAGGGAGTTCCTACGAGCAGTACTTC
CSARPVGTGSSYEQYF
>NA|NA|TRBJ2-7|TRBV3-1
TGTGCCAGCAGCCAAGATCACGGGAGAGCCCCTCTCGAGCAGTACTTC
CASSQDHGRAPLEQYF
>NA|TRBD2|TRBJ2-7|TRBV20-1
TGCAGTGCTAGAGATCATCGCAGGGTCTCGGGACTAGATAAGCAGTACTTC
CSARDHRRVSGLDKQYF
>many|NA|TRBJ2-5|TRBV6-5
TGTGCCAGCAGCCGGATCGGGGGAACCCAGTACTTC
CASSRIGGTQYF
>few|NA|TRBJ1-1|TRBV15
TGTGCCACCAGCAGAGATTGGGGCACTGAAGCTTTCTTT
CATSRDWGTEAFF
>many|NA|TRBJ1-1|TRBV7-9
TGTGCCAGCAGCTTAGGGGCCGGCGGGGGGGCGAACACTGAAGCTTTCTTT
CASSLGAGGGANTEAFF